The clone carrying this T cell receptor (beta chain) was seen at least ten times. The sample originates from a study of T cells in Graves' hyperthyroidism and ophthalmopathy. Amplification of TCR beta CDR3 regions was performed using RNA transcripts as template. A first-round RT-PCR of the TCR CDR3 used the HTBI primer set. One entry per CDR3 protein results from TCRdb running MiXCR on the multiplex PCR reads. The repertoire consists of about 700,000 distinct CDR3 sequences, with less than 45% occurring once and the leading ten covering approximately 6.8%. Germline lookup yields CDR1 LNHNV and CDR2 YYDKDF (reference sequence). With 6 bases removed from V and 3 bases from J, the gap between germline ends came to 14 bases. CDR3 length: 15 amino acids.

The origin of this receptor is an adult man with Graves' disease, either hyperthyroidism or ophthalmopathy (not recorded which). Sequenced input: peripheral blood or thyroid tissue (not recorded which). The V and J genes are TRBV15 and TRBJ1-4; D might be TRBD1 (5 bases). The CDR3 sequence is CATRRDGAPNEKLFF. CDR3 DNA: TGTGCCACCAGAAGGGACGGAGCACCTAATGAAAAACTGTTTTTT.